This T cell receptor beta chain was sequenced for a study of Ad26.COV2.S vaccination and SARS-CoV-2 variants. At the level of the study: In the study, Ad26.COV2.S was injected intramuscularly once, or twice 56 days apart. Study observations and caveats: Once vaccination had occurred, spike-specific CD8+ and CD4+ T cell responses reportedly showed substantial breadth. Those who received the vaccine showed greater spike-specific TCR breadth than those given placebo.

About this clone itself: Its matching antigen is unknown.

Assay: immunoSEQ multiplex PCR; the TCRdb copy retains only in-frame clones and omits some. The sample consists of a few hundred thousand clones, around 90% of them appearing once. The treatment: around 19 received Ad26.COV2.S at low or high dose, single or two shots; roughly five received placebo; per-sample allocation not given. The samples date from day 63 after the first vaccine or placebo injection. This TCR was recovered from a person aged 18-60 years who received the Ad26.COV2.S COVID-19 vaccine or a placebo. Sample: peripheral blood, taken in a trial of Ad26.COV2.S vaccine versus placebo.

The CDR3 nucleotides are TGTGCCAGCAGCTTAGCCAGGGGGCCCTACGAGCAGTACTTC. It yields the protein CASSLARGPYEQYF. V and J are TRBV7-6 and TRBJ2-7, with 8 nucleotides matching TRBD1. After removal of 0 bases from V and 2 bases from J, the junction contained 0 bases not matched to a gene. This CDR3 has 14 amino acids. Germline CDR1 and CDR2: SGHVS and FNYEAQ.